This TCR beta chain was recovered during a study of PD-L1 blockade in urothelial cancer. The CDR3 covers 16 residues. Germline V lookup: CDR1 MDHEN, CDR2 SYDVKM. The V and J ends lost 4 bases and 1 base respectively, with 14 bases between them. Measured with immunoSEQ multiplex PCR; TCRdb has only the in-frame clones, and not every one. The sample has approximately 100,000 clones, approximately 86% seen once; the top ten hold around 2.4%. The chain has TRBV28 and TRBJ1-3; D is perhaps TRBD1 (5 bases). Here the sequenced sample was PBMCs, taken around atezolizumab (anti-PD-L1) treatment. The clonotype comes from a man aged 45-60 years with urothelial cancer. DNA for the CDR3: TGTGCCAGCAGTTCCGCGGGGGGGGAGTCTGGAAACACCATATATTTT. This codes for CASSSAGGESGNTIYF.